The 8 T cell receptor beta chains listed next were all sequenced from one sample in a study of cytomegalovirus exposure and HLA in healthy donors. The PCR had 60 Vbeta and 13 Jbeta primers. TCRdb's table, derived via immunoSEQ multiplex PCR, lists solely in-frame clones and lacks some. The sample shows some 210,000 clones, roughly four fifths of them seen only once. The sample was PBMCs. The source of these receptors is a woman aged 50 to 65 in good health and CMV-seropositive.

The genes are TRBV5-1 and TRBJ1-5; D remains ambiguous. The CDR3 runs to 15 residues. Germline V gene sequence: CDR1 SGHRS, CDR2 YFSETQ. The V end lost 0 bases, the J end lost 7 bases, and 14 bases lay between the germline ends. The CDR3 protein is CASSLDPTLGQPQHF. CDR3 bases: TGCGCCAGCAGCTTGGATCCCACTCTGGGCCAGCCCCAGCATTTT.

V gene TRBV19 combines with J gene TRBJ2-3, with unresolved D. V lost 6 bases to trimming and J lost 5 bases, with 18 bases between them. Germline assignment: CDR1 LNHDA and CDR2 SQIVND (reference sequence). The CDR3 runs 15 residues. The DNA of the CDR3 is TGTGCCAGTAGAAACAGTAGATTTGGCCTAGATACGCAGTATTTT. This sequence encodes CASRNSRFGLDTQYF.

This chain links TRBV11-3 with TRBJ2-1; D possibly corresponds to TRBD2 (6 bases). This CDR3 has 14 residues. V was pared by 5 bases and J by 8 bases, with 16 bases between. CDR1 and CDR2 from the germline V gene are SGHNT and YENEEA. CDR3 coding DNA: TGTGCCAGCAGCCGGGACTCCAGTTTCGATGAGCAGTTCTTC. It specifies CASSRDSSFDEQFF.

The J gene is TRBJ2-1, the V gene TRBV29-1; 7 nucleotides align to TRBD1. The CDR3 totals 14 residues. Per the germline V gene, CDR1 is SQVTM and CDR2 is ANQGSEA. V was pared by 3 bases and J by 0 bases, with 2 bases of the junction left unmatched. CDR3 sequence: CSVENRGSYNEQFF. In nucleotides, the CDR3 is TGCAGCGTTGAGAACAGGGGCTCCTACAATGAGCAGTTCTTC.

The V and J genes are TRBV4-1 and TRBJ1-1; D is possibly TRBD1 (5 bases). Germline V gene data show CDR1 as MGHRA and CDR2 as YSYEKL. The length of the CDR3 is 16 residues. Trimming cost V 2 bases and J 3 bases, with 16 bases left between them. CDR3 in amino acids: CASSQHPRGKDTEAFF. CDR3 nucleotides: TGCGCCAGCAGCCAACACCCCCGGGGGAAGGACACTGAAGCTTTCTTT.

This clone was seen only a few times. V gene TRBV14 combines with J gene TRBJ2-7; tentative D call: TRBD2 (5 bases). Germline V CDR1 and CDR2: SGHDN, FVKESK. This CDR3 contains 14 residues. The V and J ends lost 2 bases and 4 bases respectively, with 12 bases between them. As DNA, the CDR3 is TGTGCCAGCAGCCAATGGAGGCTGCATTACGAGCAGTACTTC. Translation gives CASSQWRLHYEQYF.

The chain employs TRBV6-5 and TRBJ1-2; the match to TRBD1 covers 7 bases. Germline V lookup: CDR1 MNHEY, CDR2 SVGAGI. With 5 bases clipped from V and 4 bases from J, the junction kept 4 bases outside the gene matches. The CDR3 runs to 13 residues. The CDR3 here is CASSRDSSYGYTF. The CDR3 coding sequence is TGTGCCAGCAGTAGGGACAGCAGCTATGGCTACACCTTC.

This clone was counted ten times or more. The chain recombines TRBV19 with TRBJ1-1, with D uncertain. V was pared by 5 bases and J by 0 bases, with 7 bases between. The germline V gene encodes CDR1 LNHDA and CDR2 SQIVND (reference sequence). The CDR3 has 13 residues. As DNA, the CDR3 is TGTGCCAGTAGTCTGTCGGTGAACACTGAAGCTTTCTTT. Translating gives CASSLSVNTEAFF.